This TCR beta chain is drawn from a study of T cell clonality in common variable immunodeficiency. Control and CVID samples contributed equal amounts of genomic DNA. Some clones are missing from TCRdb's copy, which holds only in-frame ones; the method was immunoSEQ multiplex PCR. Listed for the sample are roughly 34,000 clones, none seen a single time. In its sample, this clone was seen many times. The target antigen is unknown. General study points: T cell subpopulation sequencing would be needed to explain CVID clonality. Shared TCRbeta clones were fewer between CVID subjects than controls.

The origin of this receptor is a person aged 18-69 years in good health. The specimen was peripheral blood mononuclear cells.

Partial CDR3 DNA: TGTGCCAGCAGTTTAATGAGGGGAGTTACTGAA. This encodes CASSLMRGVTE. The complete CDR3 sequence is CASSLMRGVTEAFF. The rearrangement joins TRBV12-3 or TRBV12-4 to TRBJ1-1; tentatively, D is TRBD1 (5 bases). Read coverage stops 3 residues before the CDR3 terminus; the germline J gene supplies the remainder. The V and J ends lost 2 bases and 5 bases respectively, with 12 bases between them. The CDR3 has 14 amino acids.